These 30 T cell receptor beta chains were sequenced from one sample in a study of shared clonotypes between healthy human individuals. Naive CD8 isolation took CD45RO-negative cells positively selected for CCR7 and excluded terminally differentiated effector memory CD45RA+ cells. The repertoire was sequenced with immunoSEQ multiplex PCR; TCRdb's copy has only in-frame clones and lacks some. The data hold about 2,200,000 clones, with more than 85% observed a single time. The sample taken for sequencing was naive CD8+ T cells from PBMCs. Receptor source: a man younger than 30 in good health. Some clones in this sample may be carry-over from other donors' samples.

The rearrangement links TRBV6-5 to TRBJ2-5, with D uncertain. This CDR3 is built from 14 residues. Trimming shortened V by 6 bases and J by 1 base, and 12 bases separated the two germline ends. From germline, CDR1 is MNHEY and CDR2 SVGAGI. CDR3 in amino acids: CASRTLRIQETQYF. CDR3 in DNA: TGTGCCAGCAGAACCCTCAGGATCCAAGAGACCCAGTACTTC.

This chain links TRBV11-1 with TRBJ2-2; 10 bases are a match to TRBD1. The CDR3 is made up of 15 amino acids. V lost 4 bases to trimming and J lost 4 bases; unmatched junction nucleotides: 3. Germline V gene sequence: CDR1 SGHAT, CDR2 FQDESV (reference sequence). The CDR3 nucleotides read TGTGCCAGCAGCTCCCGACAGGGGGCCACCGGGGAGCTGTTTTTT. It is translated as CASSSRQGATGELFF.

CDR3 region: CASSPVRGREENTEAFF. CDR3 in DNA: TGTGCCAGTAGTCCGGTCAGGGGGCGCGAGGAGAACACTGAAGCTTTCTTT. The V and J genes are TRBV19 and TRBJ1-1; 8 bases align to TRBD1. CDR3 length equals 17 residues. CDR1 and CDR2 from the germline V gene are LNHDA and SQIVND (reference sequence). Trimming took 5 bases from V and 1 from J; bases not matched to a gene: 12.

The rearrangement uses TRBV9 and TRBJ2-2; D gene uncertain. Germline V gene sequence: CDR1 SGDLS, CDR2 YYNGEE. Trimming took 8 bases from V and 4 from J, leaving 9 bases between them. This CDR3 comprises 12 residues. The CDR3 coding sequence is TGTGCCAGTTCGGGTTCCACCGGGGAGCTGTTTTTT. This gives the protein CASSGSTGELFF.

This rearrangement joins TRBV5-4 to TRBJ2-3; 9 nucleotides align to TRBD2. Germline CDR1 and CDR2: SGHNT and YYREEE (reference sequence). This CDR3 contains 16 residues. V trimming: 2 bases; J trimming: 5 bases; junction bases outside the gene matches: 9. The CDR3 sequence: CASSFLAGGSVDTQYF. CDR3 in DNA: TGTGCCAGCAGCTTCCTGGCGGGAGGGTCAGTAGATACGCAGTATTTT.

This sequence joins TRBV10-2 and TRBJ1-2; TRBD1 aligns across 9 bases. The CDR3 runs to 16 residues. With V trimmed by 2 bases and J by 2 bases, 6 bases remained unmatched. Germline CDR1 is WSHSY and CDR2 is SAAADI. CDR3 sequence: CASSERGTGRNYGYTF. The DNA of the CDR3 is TGCGCCAGCAGTGAGCGGGGGACAGGGAGGAACTATGGCTACACCTTC.

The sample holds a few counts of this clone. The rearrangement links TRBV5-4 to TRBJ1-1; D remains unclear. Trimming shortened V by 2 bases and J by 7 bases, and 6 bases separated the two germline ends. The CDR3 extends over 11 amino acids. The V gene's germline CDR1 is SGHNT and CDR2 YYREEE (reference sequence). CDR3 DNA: TGTGCCAGCAGCTTTGGTCTTGAAGCTTTCTTT. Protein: CASSFGLEAFF.

CDR3 in amino acids: CSADGLAGITDTQYF. For the CDR3, the DNA is TGCAGCGCGGACGGGCTAGCGGGAATCACAGATACGCAGTATTTT. V usage is TRBV29-1 and J usage is TRBJ2-3; 9 bases agree with TRBD2. The CDR3 has 15 residues. CDR1 and CDR2 from the germline V gene are SQVTM and ANQGSEA. With 7 bases clipped from V and 2 bases from J, the junction kept 10 bases outside the gene matches.

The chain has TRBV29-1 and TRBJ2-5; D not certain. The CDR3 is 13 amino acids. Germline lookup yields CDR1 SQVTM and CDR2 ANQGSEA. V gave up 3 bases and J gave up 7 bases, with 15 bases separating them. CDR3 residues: CSVEPGLEGTQYF. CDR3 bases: TGCAGCGTTGAGCCAGGCCTCGAAGGGACCCAGTACTTC.

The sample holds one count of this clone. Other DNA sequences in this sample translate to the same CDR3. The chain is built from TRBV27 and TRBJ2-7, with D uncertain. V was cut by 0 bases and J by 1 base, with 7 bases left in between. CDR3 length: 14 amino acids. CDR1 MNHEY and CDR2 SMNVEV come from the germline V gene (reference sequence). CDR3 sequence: CASSLSSRSYEQYF. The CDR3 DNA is TGTGCCAGCAGTTTATCCAGTAGGTCCTACGAGCAGTACTTC.

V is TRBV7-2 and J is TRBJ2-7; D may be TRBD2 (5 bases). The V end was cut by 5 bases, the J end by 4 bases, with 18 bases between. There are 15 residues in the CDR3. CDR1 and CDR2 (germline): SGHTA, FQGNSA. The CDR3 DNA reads TGTGCCAGCAGCGCGCGACATTCTAGCTATTACGAGCAGTACTTC. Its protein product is CASSARHSSYYEQYF.

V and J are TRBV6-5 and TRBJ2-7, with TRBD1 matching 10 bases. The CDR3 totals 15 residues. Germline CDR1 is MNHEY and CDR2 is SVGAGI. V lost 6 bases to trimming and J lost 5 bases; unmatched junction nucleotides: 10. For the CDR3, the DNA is TGTGCCAGCAGCTTACGGACAGGGGGTATCGACGAGCAGTACTTC. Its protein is CASSLRTGGIDEQYF.

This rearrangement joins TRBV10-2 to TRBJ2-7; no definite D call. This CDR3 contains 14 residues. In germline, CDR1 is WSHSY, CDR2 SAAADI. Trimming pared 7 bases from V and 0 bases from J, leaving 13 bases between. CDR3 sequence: CASTEPANSYEQYF. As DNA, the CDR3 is TGCGCCAGCACCGAACCAGCTAACTCCTACGAGCAGTACTTC.

The CDR3 nucleotides read TGTGCCATCAGTGAGGGGGCGGGAGGCGGCACAGATACGCAGTATTTT. Translated, it gives CAISEGAGGGTDTQYF. The rearrangement links TRBV10-3 to TRBJ2-3; 8 positions agree with TRBD2. The V segment lost 2 bases and the J segment 1 base; nucleotides outside the gene matches: 5. Germline V gene lookup returns CDR1 ENHRY and CDR2 SYGVKD. The CDR3 runs 16 residues.

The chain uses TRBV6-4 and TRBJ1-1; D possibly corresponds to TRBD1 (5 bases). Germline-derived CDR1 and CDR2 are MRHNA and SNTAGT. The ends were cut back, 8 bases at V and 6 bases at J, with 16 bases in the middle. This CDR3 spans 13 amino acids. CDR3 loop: CASPKGSVAEAFF. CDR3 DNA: TGTGCCAGCCCAAAGGGGAGTGTCGCTGAAGCTTTCTTT.

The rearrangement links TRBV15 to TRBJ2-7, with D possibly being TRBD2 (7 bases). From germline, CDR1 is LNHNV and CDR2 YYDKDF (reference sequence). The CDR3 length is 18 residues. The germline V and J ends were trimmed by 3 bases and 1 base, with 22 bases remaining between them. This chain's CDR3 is CATSSSLPEGEGSYEQYF. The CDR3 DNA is TGTGCCACCAGCAGTTCCCTTCCTGAGGGGGAGGGATCCTACGAGCAGTACTTC.

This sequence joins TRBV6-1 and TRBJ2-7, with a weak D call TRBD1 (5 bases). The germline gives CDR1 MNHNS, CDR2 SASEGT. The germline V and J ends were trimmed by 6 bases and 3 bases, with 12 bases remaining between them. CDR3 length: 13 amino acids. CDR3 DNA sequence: TGTGCCAGCAGCCACAGGACCTACTACGAGCAGTACTTC. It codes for CASSHRTYYEQYF.

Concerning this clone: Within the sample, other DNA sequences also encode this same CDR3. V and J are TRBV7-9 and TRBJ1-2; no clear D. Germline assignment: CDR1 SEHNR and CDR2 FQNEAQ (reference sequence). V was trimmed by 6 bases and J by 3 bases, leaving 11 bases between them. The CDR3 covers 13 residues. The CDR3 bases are TGTGCCAGCAGACCCGACCGCGACTATGGCTACACCTTC. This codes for CASRPDRDYGYTF.

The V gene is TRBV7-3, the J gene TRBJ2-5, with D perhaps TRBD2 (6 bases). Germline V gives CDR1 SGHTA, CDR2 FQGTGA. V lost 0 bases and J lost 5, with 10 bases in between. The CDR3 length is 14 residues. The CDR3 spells CASSLTGGVETQYF. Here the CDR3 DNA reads TGTGCCAGCAGCTTAACAGGAGGGGTCGAGACCCAGTACTTC.

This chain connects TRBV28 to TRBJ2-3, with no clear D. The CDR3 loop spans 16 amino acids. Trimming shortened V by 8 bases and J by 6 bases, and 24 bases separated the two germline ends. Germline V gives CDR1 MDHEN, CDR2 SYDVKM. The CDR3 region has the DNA TGTGCCAGCCGCGAGTTGGGAAGCTCATGGTTGGATACGCAGTATTTT. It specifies CASRELGSSWLDTQYF.

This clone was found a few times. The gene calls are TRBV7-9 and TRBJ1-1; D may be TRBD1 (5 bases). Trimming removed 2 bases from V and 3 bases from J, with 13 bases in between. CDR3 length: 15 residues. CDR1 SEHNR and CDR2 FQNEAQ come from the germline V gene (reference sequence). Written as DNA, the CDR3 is TGTGCCAGCAGCTTATATAAGGGACTCGACACTGAAGCTTTCTTT. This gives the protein CASSLYKGLDTEAFF.

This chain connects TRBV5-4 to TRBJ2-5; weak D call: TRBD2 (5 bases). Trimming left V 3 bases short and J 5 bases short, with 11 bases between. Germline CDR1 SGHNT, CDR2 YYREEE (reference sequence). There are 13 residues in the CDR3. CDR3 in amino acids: CASSSKRGETQYF. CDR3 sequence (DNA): TGTGCCAGCAGCTCAAAGAGAGGGGAGACCCAGTACTTC.

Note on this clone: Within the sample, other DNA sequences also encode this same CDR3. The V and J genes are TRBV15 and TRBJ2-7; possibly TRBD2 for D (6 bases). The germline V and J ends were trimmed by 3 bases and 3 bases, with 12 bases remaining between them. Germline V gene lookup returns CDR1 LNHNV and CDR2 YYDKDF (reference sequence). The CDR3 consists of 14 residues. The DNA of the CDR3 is TGTGCCACCAGCAGGGGCTCCGGGGGCTACGAGCAGTACTTC. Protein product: CATSRGSGGYEQYF.

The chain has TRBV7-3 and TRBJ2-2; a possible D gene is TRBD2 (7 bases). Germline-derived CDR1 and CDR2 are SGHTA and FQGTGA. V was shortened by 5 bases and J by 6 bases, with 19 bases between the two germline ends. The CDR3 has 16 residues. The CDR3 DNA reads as TGTGCCAGCAGCCCACGAGAGGGGGGGGCAGCCGGGGAGCTGTTTTTT. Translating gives CASSPREGGAAGELFF.

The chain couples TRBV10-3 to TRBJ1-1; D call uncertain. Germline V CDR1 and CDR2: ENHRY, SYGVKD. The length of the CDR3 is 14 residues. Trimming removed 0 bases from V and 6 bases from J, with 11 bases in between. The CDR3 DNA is TGTGCCATCAGTGAGTCAGTTATGGGCGCTGAAGCTTTCTTT. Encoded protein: CAISESVMGAEAFF.

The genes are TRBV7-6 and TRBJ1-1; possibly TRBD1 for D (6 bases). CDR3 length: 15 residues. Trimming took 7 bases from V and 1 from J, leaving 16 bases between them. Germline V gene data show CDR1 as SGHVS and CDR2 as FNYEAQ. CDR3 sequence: CASTLGGGGNTEAFF. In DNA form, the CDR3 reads TGTGCCAGCACCCTAGGGGGAGGCGGGAACACTGAAGCTTTCTTT.

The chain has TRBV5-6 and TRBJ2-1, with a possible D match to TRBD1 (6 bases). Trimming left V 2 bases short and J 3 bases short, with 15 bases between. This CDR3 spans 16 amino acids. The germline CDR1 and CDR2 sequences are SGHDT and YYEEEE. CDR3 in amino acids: CASSFPQGRGYNEQFF. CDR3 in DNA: TGTGCCAGCAGCTTCCCTCAGGGGCGAGGCTACAATGAGCAGTTCTTC.

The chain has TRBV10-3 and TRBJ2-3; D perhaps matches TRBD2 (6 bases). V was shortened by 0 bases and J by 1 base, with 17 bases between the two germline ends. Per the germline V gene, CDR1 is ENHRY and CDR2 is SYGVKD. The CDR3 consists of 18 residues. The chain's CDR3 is CAISESNLSGDRTDTQYF. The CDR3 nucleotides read TGTGCCATCAGTGAGTCCAACCTCTCGGGGGACCGCACAGATACGCAGTATTTT.

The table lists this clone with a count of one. The CDR3 sequence: CVSSPITYNEQFF. The CDR3 bases are TGTGTCTCAAGTCCAATTACATACAATGAGCAGTTCTTC. The V and J genes are TRBV27 and TRBJ2-1; D is ambiguous. CDR3 length: 13 residues. Germline V gene lookup returns CDR1 MNHEY and CDR2 SMNVEV (reference sequence).

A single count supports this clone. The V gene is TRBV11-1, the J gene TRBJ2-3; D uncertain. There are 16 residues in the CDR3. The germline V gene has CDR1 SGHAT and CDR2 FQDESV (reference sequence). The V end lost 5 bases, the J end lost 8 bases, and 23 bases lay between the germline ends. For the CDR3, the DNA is TGTGCCAGCAGCCTAGATGGGCCAGTCGGTTATGGTACGCAGTATTTT. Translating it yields CASSLDGPVGYGTQYF.